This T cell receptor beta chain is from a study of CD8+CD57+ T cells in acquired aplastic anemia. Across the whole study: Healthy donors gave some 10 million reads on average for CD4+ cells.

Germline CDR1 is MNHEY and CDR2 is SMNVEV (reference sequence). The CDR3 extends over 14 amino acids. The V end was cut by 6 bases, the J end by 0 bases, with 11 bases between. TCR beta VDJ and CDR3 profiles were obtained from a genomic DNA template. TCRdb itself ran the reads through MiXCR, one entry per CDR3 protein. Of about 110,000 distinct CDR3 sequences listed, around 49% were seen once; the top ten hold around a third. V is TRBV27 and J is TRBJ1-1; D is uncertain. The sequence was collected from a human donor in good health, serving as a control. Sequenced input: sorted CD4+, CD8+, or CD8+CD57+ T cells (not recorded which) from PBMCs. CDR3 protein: CASRRGRVNTEAFF. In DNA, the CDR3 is TGTGCCAGCAGGCGAGGGAGAGTGAACACTGAAGCTTTCTTT.